Below are 17 T cell receptor beta chains sequenced from a single sample in a study of blood T cell repertoires in COVID-19. This table comes from immunoSEQ multiplex PCR, and its TCRdb copy is limited to in-frame clones, with some not included. The sample gives 250,000 to 400,000 clones, roughly nine tenths of which show up once; 5.2% is in the top ten. Material for sequencing was PBMCs or T cells enriched from blood (not recorded which). The receptors were sampled from a man aged 60-69 years who had recovered from COVID-19.

The chain uses TRBV2 and TRBJ1-5; weak D call: TRBD1 (5 bases). The CDR3 has 14 amino acids. Germline CDR1 and CDR2: SNHLY and FYNNEI. Deletions cut 6 bases from V and 4 bases from J, with 13 bases between. DNA of the CDR3: TGTGCCAGCAGGGCGGTGGAGGGGAATCAGCCCCAGCATTTT. It specifies CASRAVEGNQPQHF.

The V and J genes are TRBV2 and TRBJ1-5, with 8 positions matching TRBD1. CDR3 length equals 16 residues. Germline V gene data show CDR1 as SNHLY and CDR2 as FYNNEI. The V gene end was trimmed by 1 base and the J gene end by 7 bases; junction bases not matched to a gene: 9. For the CDR3, the DNA is TGTGCCAGCAGTGAAGGGACAGGGCCAAGCGGACAGCCCCAGCATTTT. It is translated as CASSEGTGPSGQPQHF.

CDR3 loop: CASSDFLQAGELFF. Here the CDR3 DNA reads TGTGCCAGCAGTGACTTCCTACAGGCCGGGGAGCTGTTTTTT. The rearrangement uses TRBV6-2 or TRBV6-3 and TRBJ2-2; a possible D gene is TRBD1 (5 bases). The germline gives CDR1 MNHEY, CDR2 SVGEGT. Trimming took 5 bases from V and 6 from J, leaving 13 bases between them. This CDR3 comprises 14 residues.

The V and J genes are TRBV6-2 or TRBV6-3 and TRBJ2-2, with 7 bases aligning to TRBD1. The CDR3 length is 17 residues. Germline V gene data show CDR1 as MNHEY and CDR2 as SVGEGT. J was trimmed by 5 bases and V by 0 bases; bases with no gene match: 9. CDR3 DNA sequence: TGTGCCAGCAGTTACTCGACCTTGACAGGGCTGACCGGGGAGCTGTTTTTT. The encoded protein is CASSYSTLTGLTGELFF.

The genes are TRBV23-1 and TRBJ2-5, with TRBD1 identical over 7 bases. TRBV23-1 is treated as an ORF (open reading frame) with a function not yet certain. The CDR3 runs to 16 residues. Losses at the gene ends were 2 bases for V and 3 bases for J; bases not matched to a gene: 9. The CDR3 DNA reads as TGCGCCAGCAGTCAACGCCCGGCAGGGGGAGAAGAGACCCAGTACTTC. Translation gives CASSQRPAGGEETQYF.

The V gene is TRBV4-1, the J gene TRBJ1-1; D gene ambiguous. This CDR3 comprises 14 residues. From germline, CDR1 is MGHRA and CDR2 YSYEKL. The germline V and J ends were trimmed by 0 bases and 3 bases, with 8 bases remaining between them. The CDR3 DNA is TGCGCCAGCAGCCAAGATCCGGGTGACACTGAAGCTTTCTTT. As protein: CASSQDPGDTEAFF.

This clone was counted only a few times. The V gene is TRBV29-1, the J gene TRBJ2-1; D gene ambiguous. CDR3 length: 13 residues. Trimming stripped 7 bases from V and 3 bases from J, with 13 bases between. Germline V CDR1 and CDR2: SQVTM, ANQGSEA. Here the CDR3 DNA reads TGCAGCGCCCTGGCTCCCAACTACAATGAGCAGTTCTTC. It translates to CSALAPNYNEQFF.

This clone was found a few times. The V call is TRBV28, the J call TRBJ2-1; 7 nucleotides align to TRBD1. CDR3 size: 17 residues. Germline CDR1 and CDR2: MDHEN and SYDVKM. V lost 2 bases, J lost 0 bases, and 7 bases stayed unmatched. Here the CDR3 DNA reads TGTGCCAGCAGTTTACGAACAGGGGCCCGCTCCTACAATGAGCAGTTCTTC. As protein: CASSLRTGARSYNEQFF.

The chain recombines TRBV25-1 with TRBJ2-2; D may be TRBD1 (5 bases). Germline lookup yields CDR1 MGHDK and CDR2 SYGVNS. This CDR3 spans 15 amino acids. Trimming removed 5 bases from V and 2 bases from J, with 12 bases in between. The CDR3 protein is CASSRAGSNTGELFF. The DNA of the CDR3 is TGTGCCAGCAGTCGGGCAGGGTCAAACACCGGGGAGCTGTTTTTT. Combining the CDR3 with reference TRBV25-1 and TRBJ2-2 gives the whole variable domain EADIYQTPRYLVIGTGKKITLECSQTMGHDKMYWYQQDPGMELHLIHYSYGVNSTEKGDLSSESTVSRIRTEHFPLTLESARPSHTSQYLCASSRAGSNTGELFFGEGSRLTVL.

The chain couples TRBV5-1 to TRBJ2-6, with 8 bases fitting TRBD1. V was clipped by 7 bases and J by 2 bases; unmatched bases: 5. The CDR3 has 15 residues. Germline assignment: CDR1 SGHRS and CDR2 YFSETQ. The CDR3 DNA is TGCGCCAGCGCGAAACAGGGGGCTGGGGCCAACGTCCTGACTTTC. It encodes CASAKQGAGANVLTF.

J is TRBJ2-7 and V is TRBV4-1, with 11 bases matching TRBD2. Trimming removed 3 bases from V and 4 bases from J; junction bases left unmatched: 8. The CDR3 runs 16 residues. Per the germline V gene, CDR1 is MGHRA and CDR2 is YSYEKL. The CDR3 coding sequence is TGCGCCAGCAGCCAGGGACTAGCGGTTCCTGGGTACGAGCAGTACTTC. Amino acid sequence: CASSQGLAVPGYEQYF.

This chain uses TRBV15 with TRBJ1-2; TRBD1 matches at 8 bases. CDR1 is LNHNV, CDR2 YYDKDF, per germline (reference sequence). After removal of 0 bases from V and 6 bases from J, the junction contained 6 bases not matched to a gene. The CDR3 has 15 residues. CDR3 amino acids: CATSRDGGQAHGYTF. The DNA of the CDR3 is TGTGCCACCAGCAGAGATGGGGGACAGGCCCATGGCTACACCTTC.

This chain links TRBV3-1 (or the pseudogene TRBV3-2) with TRBJ1-2, with D maybe TRBD1 (6 bases). Germline assignment: CDR1 LGHDT and CDR2 YNNKEL (reference sequence). V dropped 6 bases and J dropped 4 bases, with 12 bases sitting between them. The CDR3 length is 13 residues. The CDR3 here is CASRLTGFYGYTF. DNA for the CDR3: TGTGCCAGCAGGCTCACAGGGTTCTATGGCTACACCTTC.

The chain carries TRBV10-3 and TRBJ1-3, with D possibly TRBD1 on 6 matching bases. Per the germline V gene, CDR1 is ENHRY and CDR2 is SYGVKD. The CDR3 length is 15 residues. V lost 6 bases to trimming and J lost 0 bases, with 12 bases between them. The DNA of the CDR3 is TGTGCCATCAGCCTAGACAGGACCTCTGGAAACACCATATATTTT. It encodes CAISLDRTSGNTIYF.

The V and J genes are TRBV30 and TRBJ2-1, with TRBD2 matching over 14 bases. The CDR3 sequence is 15 residues long. The trim removed 3 bases at V and 8 bases at J, leaving 6 bases unmatched. CDR1 and CDR2 (germline): GTSNPN, SVGIG (reference sequence). The CDR3 region has the DNA TGTGCCTGGAGCGAGGGACTAGCGGGAGCGGATGAGCAGTTCTTC. It specifies CAWSEGLAGADEQFF.

The chain joins TRBV28 to TRBJ1-2; 9 bases are shared with TRBD1. Germline assignment: CDR1 MDHEN and CDR2 SYDVKM. With 3 bases clipped from V and 6 bases from J, the junction kept 5 bases outside the gene matches. The CDR3 extends over 14 amino acids. CDR3 region: CASSLGQGSHGYTF. In DNA, the CDR3 is TGTGCCAGCAGTTTGGGACAGGGAAGCCATGGCTACACCTTC.

V usage is TRBV4-1 and J usage is TRBJ2-2, with a tentative D call TRBD2 (6 bases). In germline, CDR1 is MGHRA, CDR2 YSYEKL. V lost 1 base to trimming and J lost 3 bases, with 12 bases between them. The CDR3 loop spans 16 amino acids. The CDR3 spells CASSQVSAGYTGELFF. CDR3 bases: TGCGCCAGCAGCCAAGTCTCAGCGGGCTACACCGGGGAGCTGTTTTTT.